Listed below are T cell receptor beta chains from one sample, sequenced in a study of shared clonotypes between healthy human individuals. The method was immunoSEQ multiplex PCR; TCRdb's version includes in-frame clones alone and lacks a portion of them. Of about 2.2 million clones in the sample, 80% to 95% were seen once. Sequencing was done on a sample of naive CD8+ T cells from PBMCs. Receptors were obtained from a man younger than 35 in good health. Some clones in this sample may be carry-over from other donors' samples. Both conserved end residues are part of each CDR3. Each record gives: J gene, clone size, V gene, D gene, CDR3 DNA, CDR3 protein. D genes are given only for firm matches. Part of the rows lack a size; the others show once, few, many or a class for expanded clones.

J gene: TRBJ1-1
clone size: NA
V gene: TRBV4-3
D gene: TRBD1
CDR3 DNA: TGCGCCAGCAGCCACACGACAGGGGGTGAAGCCTTCTTT
CDR3 protein: CASSHTTGGEAFF

J gene: TRBJ1-4
clone size: few
V gene: TRBV7-9
D gene: NA
CDR3 DNA: TGTGCCAGCAGTGGTACGCTCTATTCCAATGAAAAACTGTTTTTT
CDR3 protein: CASSGTLYSNEKLFF

J gene: TRBJ2-7
clone size: NA
V gene: TRBV4-3
D gene: NA
CDR3 DNA: TGCGCCAGCAGCCAATATCTTGAGGGGGCCTACGAGCAGTACTTC
CDR3 protein: CASSQYLEGAYEQYF

J gene: TRBJ1-2
clone size: once
V gene: TRBV5-1
D gene: NA
CDR3 DNA: TGCGCCAGCAGCTTGGAATCCTGGACAGAAGACTATGGCTACACCTTC
CDR3 protein: CASSLESWTEDYGYTF

J gene: TRBJ1-1
clone size: NA
V gene: TRBV9
D gene: NA
CDR3 DNA: TGTGCCAGCAGCGACGAGCTTCCTGGCACTGAAGCTTTCTTT
CDR3 protein: CASSDELPGTEAFF

J gene: TRBJ2-7
clone size: NA
V gene: TRBV28
D gene: TRBD1
CDR3 DNA: TGTGCCAGCAGCCTAGTGAGCGGACAGGGATCCTACGAGCAGTACTTC
CDR3 protein: CASSLVSGQGSYEQYF

J gene: TRBJ1-2
clone size: NA
V gene: TRBV29-1
D gene: TRBD1
CDR3 DNA: TGCAGCGTTGACGGGCCCACCACACAGGGGGGCTATGGCTACACCTTC
CDR3 protein: CSVDGPTTQGGYGYTF

J gene: TRBJ2-1
clone size: once
V gene: TRBV7-2
D gene: NA
CDR3 DNA: TGTGCCAGCAGCTTCCTGACTAGGAGCAATGAGCAGTTCTTC
CDR3 protein: CASSFLTRSNEQFF

J gene: TRBJ1-1
clone size: few
V gene: TRBV7-3
D gene: NA
CDR3 DNA: TGTGCCAGCAGCTCCTCAGGGGACACTGAAGCTTTCTTT
CDR3 protein: CASSSSGDTEAFF

J gene: TRBJ1-1
clone size: NA
V gene: TRBV7-9
D gene: NA
CDR3 DNA: TGTGCCAGCAGCTTAGCGGGAGGGTTAGAAGCTTTCTTT
CDR3 protein: CASSLAGGLEAFF

J gene: TRBJ1-2
clone size: NA
V gene: TRBV28
D gene: TRBD1
CDR3 DNA: TGTGCCAGCAATCCGGGACAGGCCGGGTATGGCTACACCTTC
CDR3 protein: CASNPGQAGYGYTF

J gene: TRBJ2-7
clone size: NA
V gene: TRBV27
D gene: TRBD1
CDR3 DNA: TGTGCCAGCAGTCCAACCGGGACAGGGGACGAGCAGTACTTC
CDR3 protein: CASSPTGTGDEQYF

J gene: TRBJ2-1
clone size: NA
V gene: TRBV28
D gene: TRBD2
CDR3 DNA: TGTGCCGGGCAAGCGGGAGGAACCTACAATGAGCAGTTCTTC
CDR3 protein: CAGQAGGTYNEQFF

J gene: TRBJ2-2
clone size: NA
V gene: TRBV27
D gene: TRBD1
CDR3 DNA: TGTGCCAGCAGTACCCAGACAGGGTTGGTCACCGGGGAGCTGTTTTTT
CDR3 protein: CASSTQTGLVTGELFF

J gene: TRBJ2-6
clone size: NA
V gene: TRBV4-3
D gene: NA
CDR3 DNA: TGCGCCAGCAGCCAAGACTCTGGGGCCAACGTCCTGACTTTC
CDR3 protein: CASSQDSGANVLTF

J gene: TRBJ2-2
clone size: once
V gene: TRBV5-1
D gene: NA
CDR3 DNA: TGCGCCAGCAGCCCGGACGGGGGGGAGCTGTTTTTT
CDR3 protein: CASSPDGGELFF

J gene: TRBJ2-7
clone size: NA
V gene: TRBV11-2
D gene: NA
CDR3 DNA: TGTGCCAGCAGCTTTGGGCCAAGAGACTACGAGCAGTACTTC
CDR3 protein: CASSFGPRDYEQYF

J gene: TRBJ2-7
clone size: NA
V gene: TRBV28
D gene: NA
CDR3 DNA: TGTGCCAGCAGTTCCCCTAGACTCTACTACGAGCAGTACTTC
CDR3 protein: CASSSPRLYYEQYF

J gene: TRBJ2-5
clone size: NA
V gene: TRBV4-3
D gene: TRBD2
CDR3 DNA: TGCGCCAGCAGCCAAGGGGCGGGACTAATGGAGACCCAGTACTTC
CDR3 protein: CASSQGAGLMETQYF

J gene: TRBJ1-4
clone size: NA
V gene: TRBV15
D gene: NA
CDR3 DNA: TGTGCCACCAGCGACGACAGTGAGAATGAAAAACTGTTTTTT
CDR3 protein: CATSDDSENEKLFF

J gene: TRBJ2-3
clone size: NA
V gene: TRBV7-8
D gene: NA
CDR3 DNA: TGTGCCAGCAGCTTAGAAACCCCAGATACGCAGTATTTT
CDR3 protein: CASSLETPDTQYF

J gene: TRBJ2-3
clone size: few
V gene: TRBV29-1
D gene: NA
CDR3 DNA: TGCAGCGTTGAAGGGGGAGATACGCAGTATTTT
CDR3 protein: CSVEGGDTQYF

J gene: TRBJ2-3
clone size: NA
V gene: TRBV7-9
D gene: NA
CDR3 DNA: TGTGTTGACTTGGACGGCAGCACAGATACGCAGTATTTT
CDR3 protein: CVDLDGSTDTQYF

J gene: TRBJ2-7
clone size: NA
V gene: TRBV6-1
D gene: NA
CDR3 DNA: TGTGCCAGCAGAGAGACAGCCTACGAGCAGTACTTC
CDR3 protein: CASRETAYEQYF

J gene: TRBJ1-2
clone size: NA
V gene: TRBV27
D gene: TRBD1
CDR3 DNA: TGTGCCAGCAGTTTATCTAGGACAGGGAGTAATGGCTACACCTTC
CDR3 protein: CASSLSRTGSNGYTF

J gene: TRBJ2-5
clone size: NA
V gene: TRBV12-5
D gene: NA
CDR3 DNA: TGTGCTAGTGGTTTGGGAATTCCGCAGGGTAGGATAGAGACCCAGTACTTC
CDR3 protein: CASGLGIPQGRIETQYF

J gene: TRBJ1-3
clone size: NA
V gene: TRBV9
D gene: TRBD1
CDR3 DNA: TGTGCCAGCAGCGGGGACAGGGCCGGAAACACCATATATTTT
CDR3 protein: CASSGDRAGNTIYF

J gene: TRBJ2-1
clone size: NA
V gene: TRBV28
D gene: NA
CDR3 DNA: TGTGCCAGCACCACGTGGACCAATCGAACCCCTTGTGAGCAGTTCTTC
CDR3 protein: CASTTWTNRTPCEQFF